The 4 T cell receptor beta chains below all came from one sample that was sequenced in a study of regulatory T cells in long-lasting Graves disease. Time point in this sample: persistent/refractory GD, antithyroid drugs over 5 years with positive TRAb. Construction of the TCR library relied on RNA isolated from PBMCs. Building the TCR beta libraries relied on iRepertoire HTBI primers, and CDR3 regions underwent Arm-PCR. Using its own MiXCR run on the multiplex PCR reads, TCRdb lists one record per CDR3 protein. The sample lists roughly 450,000 distinct CDR3 sequences, more than 20% occurring once. The material sequenced was peripheral blood mononuclear cells (PBMCs), taken when the disease was refractory, from a patient treated with antithyroid drugs. These receptors originate from a female donor with Graves disease.

The rearrangement joins TRBV20-1 to TRBJ2-7, with 9 bases aligning to TRBD2. CDR1 DFQATT and CDR2 SNEGSKA come from the germline V gene (reference sequence). The junction had 8 bases not matched to a gene; V was cut back by 0 bases and J by 5 bases. CDR3 length: 15 residues. The CDR3 region has the DNA TGCAGTGCTAGAGATCGTTTAGCGGGAGCACACGAGCAGTACTTC. This codes for CSARDRLAGAHEQYF.

This clonotype was detected many times. This chain joins TRBV28 and TRBJ2-6, with 10 bases fitting TRBD2. This CDR3 contains 17 residues. The V gene's germline CDR1 is MDHEN and CDR2 SYDVKM. Trimming at V came to 5 bases and at J to 2 bases, leaving 6 bases not matched to a gene. The CDR3 sequence is CASSHPSGSAGANVLTF. CDR3 DNA: TGTGCCAGCAGTCATCCTAGCGGGAGTGCTGGGGCCAACGTCCTGACTTTC.

The V call is TRBV7-2, the J call TRBJ1-2, with unresolved D. The V end was cut by 5 bases, the J end by 7 bases, with 14 bases between. Germline CDR1 reads SGHTA; CDR2 reads FQGNSA. This CDR3 has 13 amino acids. The DNA of the CDR3 is TGTGCCAGCAGCCCCGCAGGCGATGGTGGCTACACCTTC. It codes for CASSPAGDGGYTF.

This clonotype has just a few counts. The V gene is TRBV11-2, the J gene TRBJ2-1; D might be TRBD1 or TRBD2, each matching 6 bases. This CDR3 has 15 amino acids. Germline V gives CDR1 SGHAT, CDR2 FQNNGV. The V and J ends lost 4 bases and 8 bases respectively, with 18 bases between them. The CDR3 coding sequence is TGTGCCAGCAGCTCTAGGGGGTTTTCGGGAGATGAGCAGTTCTTC. It yields the protein CASSSRGFSGDEQFF. The whole variable domain, filled in from reference TRBV11-2 and TRBJ2-1, reads EAGVAQSPRYKIIEKRQSVAFWCNPISGHATLYWYQQILGQGPKLLIQFQNNGVVDDSQLPKDRFSAERLKGVDSTLKIQPAKLEDSAVYLCASSSRGFSGDEQFFGPGTRLTVL.